This T cell receptor (beta chain) emerged from a study of blood T cell repertoires in COVID-19. Background on the study: Sites in the United States, Italy and Spain provided acute and convalescent COVID-19 samples. The cDNA or gDNA used as material had been derived from T cells, B-cell-depleted T cells, or PBMCs.

This CDR3 is built from 16 residues. Unmatched junction bases numbered 5, after V lost 2 bases and J lost 2 bases. The germline CDR1 and CDR2 sequences are MNHEY and SVGEGT. The authors' processing: Using reference gene primer amplification, nucleated cell counts were estimated. Profiling relied on immunoSEQ multiplex PCR, and the TCRdb table lists in-frame clones only, not all of them. The V and J calls and clone size are taken from that table; D and trimming were inferred from the DNA. Of 140,000 to 150,000 clones listed, around 90% are singletons. The rearrangement joins TRBV6-2 or TRBV6-3 to TRBJ2-2; 7 bases fit TRBD2. This receptor was obtained from a woman in her 50s with acute or convalescent COVID-19. The sample was peripheral blood. Here the CDR3 reads CASSYGASGNTGELFF. CDR3 in DNA: TGTGCCAGCAGTTACGGGGCTAGCGGCAACACCGGGGAGCTGTTTTTT.